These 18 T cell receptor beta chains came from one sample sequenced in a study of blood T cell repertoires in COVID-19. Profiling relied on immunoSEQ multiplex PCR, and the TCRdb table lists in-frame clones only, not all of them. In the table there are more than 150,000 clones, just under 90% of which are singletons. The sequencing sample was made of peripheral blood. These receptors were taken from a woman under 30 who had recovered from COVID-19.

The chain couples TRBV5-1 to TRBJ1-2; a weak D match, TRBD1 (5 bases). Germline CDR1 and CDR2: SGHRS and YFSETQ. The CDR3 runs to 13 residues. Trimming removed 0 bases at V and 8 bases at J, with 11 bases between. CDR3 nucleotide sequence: TGCGCCAGCAGCTTGGAGGGGATGTGGGGCTACACCTTC. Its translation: CASSLEGMWGYTF.

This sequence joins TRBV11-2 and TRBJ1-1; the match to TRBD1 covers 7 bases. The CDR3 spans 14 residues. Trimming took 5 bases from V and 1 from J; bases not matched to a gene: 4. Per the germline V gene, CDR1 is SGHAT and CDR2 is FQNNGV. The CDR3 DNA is TGTGCCAGCAGCCTCCAGGGGGGGAACACTGAAGCTTTCTTT. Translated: CASSLQGGNTEAFF.

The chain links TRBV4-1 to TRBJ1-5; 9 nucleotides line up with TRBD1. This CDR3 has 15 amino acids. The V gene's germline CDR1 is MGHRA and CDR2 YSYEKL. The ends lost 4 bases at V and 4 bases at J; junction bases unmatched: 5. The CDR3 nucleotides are TGCGCCAGCAGCCTACAGGGGGCTCGAAATCAGCCCCAGCATTTT. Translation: CASSLQGARNQPQHF.

This CDR3 reads CSVTKTGEETQYF. CDR3 in DNA: TGCAGCGTTACGAAGACAGGGGAAGAGACCCAGTACTTC. The chain uses TRBV29-1 and TRBJ2-5; TRBD1 matches 8 bases. Looked up from germline, CDR1 is SQVTM and CDR2 is ANQGSEA. This CDR3 is 13 amino acids long. V trimming: 5 bases; J trimming: 3 bases; junction bases outside the gene matches: 5.

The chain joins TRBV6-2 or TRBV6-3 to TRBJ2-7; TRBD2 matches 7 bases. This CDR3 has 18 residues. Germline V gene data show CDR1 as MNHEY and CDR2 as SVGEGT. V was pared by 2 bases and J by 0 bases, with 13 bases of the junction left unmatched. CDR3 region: CASSYPVFGGSPSYEQYV. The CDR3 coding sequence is TGTGCCAGCAGTTACCCGGTGTTTGGCGGGAGTCCCTCCTACGAGCAGTACGTC.

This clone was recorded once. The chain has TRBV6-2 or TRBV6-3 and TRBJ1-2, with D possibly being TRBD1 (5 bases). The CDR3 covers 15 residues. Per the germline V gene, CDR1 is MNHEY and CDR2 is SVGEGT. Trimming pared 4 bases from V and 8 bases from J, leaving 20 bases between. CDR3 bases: TGTGCCAGCAGTTTCAAAAGACAGTCCTCGGACGGCTACACCTTC. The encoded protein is CASSFKRQSSDGYTF.

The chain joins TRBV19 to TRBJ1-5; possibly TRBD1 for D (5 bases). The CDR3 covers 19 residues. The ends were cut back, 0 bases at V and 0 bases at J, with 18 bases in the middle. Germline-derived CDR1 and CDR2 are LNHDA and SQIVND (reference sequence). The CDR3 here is CASSIDMGRGGYSNQPQHF. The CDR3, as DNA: TGTGCCAGTAGTATAGATATGGGGCGGGGGGGTTATAGCAATCAGCCCCAGCATTTT.

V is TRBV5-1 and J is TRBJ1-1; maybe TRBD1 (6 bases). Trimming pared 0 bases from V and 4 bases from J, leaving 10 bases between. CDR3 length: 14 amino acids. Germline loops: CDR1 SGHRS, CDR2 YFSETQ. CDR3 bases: TGCGCCAGCAGCTTGGGAGGGGGAAGCACTGAAGCTTTCTTT. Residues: CASSLGGGSTEAFF.

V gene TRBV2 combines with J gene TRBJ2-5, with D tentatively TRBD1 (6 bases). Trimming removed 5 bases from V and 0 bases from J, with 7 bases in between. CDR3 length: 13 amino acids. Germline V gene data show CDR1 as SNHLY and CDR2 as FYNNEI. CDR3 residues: CASSRDNQETQYF. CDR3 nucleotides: TGTGCCAGCAGTCGGGACAACCAAGAGACCCAGTACTTC.

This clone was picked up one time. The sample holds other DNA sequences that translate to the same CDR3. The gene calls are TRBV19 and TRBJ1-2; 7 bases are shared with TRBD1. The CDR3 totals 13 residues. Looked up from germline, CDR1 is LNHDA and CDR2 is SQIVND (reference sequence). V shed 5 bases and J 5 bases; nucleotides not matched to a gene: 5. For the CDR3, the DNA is TGTGCCAGTAGTCCTGACAGGGTGTATGGCTACACCTTC. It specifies CASSPDRVYGYTF.

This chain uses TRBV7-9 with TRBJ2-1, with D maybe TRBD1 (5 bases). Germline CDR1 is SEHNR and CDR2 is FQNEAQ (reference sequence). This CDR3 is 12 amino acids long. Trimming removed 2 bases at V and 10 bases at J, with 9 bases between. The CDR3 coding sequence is TGTGCCAGCAGCTTATCCCGACAGGAGCAGTTCTTC. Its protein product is CASSLSRQEQFF.

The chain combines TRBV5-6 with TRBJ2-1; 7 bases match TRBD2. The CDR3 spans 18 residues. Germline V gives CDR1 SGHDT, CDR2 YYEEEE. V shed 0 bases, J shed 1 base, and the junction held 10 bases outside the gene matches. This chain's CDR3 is CASSLGSSGPISYNEQFF. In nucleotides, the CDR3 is TGTGCCAGCAGCTTGGGAAGTAGCGGGCCAATATCCTACAATGAGCAGTTCTTC.

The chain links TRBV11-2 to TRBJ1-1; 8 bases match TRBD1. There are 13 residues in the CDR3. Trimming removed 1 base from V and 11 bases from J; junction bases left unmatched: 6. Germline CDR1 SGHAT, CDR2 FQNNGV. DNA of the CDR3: TGTGCCAGCAGCTTAGCTACGGACAGGGAGGCTTTCTTT. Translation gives CASSLATDREAFF.

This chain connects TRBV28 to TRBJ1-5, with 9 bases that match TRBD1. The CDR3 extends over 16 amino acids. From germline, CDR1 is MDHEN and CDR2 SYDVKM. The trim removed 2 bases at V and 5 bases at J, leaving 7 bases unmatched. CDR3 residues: CASSLARDREDQPQHF. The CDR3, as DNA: TGTGCCAGCAGTTTAGCCCGGGACAGGGAAGATCAGCCCCAGCATTTT.

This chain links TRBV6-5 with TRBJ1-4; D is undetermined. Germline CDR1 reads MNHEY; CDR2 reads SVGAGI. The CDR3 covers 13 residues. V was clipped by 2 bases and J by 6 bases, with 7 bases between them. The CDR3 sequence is CASSYERYEKLFF. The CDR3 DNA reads TGTGCCAGCAGTTACGAGCGCTATGAAAAACTGTTTTTT.

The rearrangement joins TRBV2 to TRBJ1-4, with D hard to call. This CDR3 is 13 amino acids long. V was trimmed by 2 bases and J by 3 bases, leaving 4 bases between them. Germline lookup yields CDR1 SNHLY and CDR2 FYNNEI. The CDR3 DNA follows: TGTGCCAGCAGTGAATGGCCTAATGAAAAACTGTTTTTT. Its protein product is CASSEWPNEKLFF.

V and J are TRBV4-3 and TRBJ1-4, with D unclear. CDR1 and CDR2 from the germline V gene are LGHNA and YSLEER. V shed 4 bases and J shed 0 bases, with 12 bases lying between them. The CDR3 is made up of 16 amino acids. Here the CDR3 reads CASSPQPSATNEKLFF. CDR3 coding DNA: TGCGCCAGCAGCCCCCAGCCCAGCGCAACTAATGAAAAACTGTTTTTT.

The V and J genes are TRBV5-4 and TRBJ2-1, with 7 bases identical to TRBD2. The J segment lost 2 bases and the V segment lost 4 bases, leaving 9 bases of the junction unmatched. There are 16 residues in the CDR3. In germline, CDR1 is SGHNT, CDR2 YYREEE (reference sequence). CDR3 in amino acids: CASSVGAGITYNEQFF. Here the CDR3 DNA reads TGTGCCAGCAGCGTAGGAGCGGGGATAACCTACAATGAGCAGTTCTTC.